A single sample gave rise to the 20 T cell receptor beta chains below, sequenced in a study of cytomegalovirus exposure and HLA in healthy donors. The PCR used 60 Vbeta and 13 Jbeta primers. Assay used: immunoSEQ multiplex PCR; TCRdb lists only in-frame clones, some missing. The table records 150,000 to 200,000 clones, 65% to 90% of them present only once. The sequenced material came from PBMCs. These receptors were obtained from a man aged 45 to 65 in good health and CMV-seropositive.

The chain carries TRBV5-6 and TRBJ1-2, with D unclear. This CDR3 is 14 amino acids long. Germline V gene sequence: CDR1 SGHDT, CDR2 YYEEEE. Trimming pared 1 base from V and 7 bases from J, leaving 14 bases between. CDR3 nucleotide sequence: TGTGCCAGCAGCTTGTTACCGGAGCTCGGTGGCTACACCTTC. Amino acid sequence: CASSLLPELGGYTF.

This chain uses TRBV5-1 with TRBJ2-1; D not certain. Germline values: CDR1 SGHRS, CDR2 YFSETQ. The CDR3 extends over 12 amino acids. V lost 4 bases, J lost 6 bases, and 8 bases lay in between. The CDR3 protein is CASSSNPNEQFF. For the CDR3, the DNA is TGCGCCAGCAGCAGCAATCCCAATGAGCAGTTCTTC.

In this sample, this clone turned up a few times. The V and J genes are TRBV13 and TRBJ2-1; 9 bases are a match to TRBD2. The CDR3 extends over 17 amino acids. Germline CDR1 reads PRHDT; CDR2 reads FYEKMQ (reference sequence). V lost 0 bases and J lost 1; bases outside the gene matches: 4. CDR3: CASSLGREGRSYNEQFF. The CDR3 region has the DNA TGTGCCAGCAGCTTAGGGCGGGAGGGCCGATCCTACAATGAGCAGTTCTTC.

V and J are TRBV6-1 and TRBJ1-1; a weak D match, TRBD1 (5 bases). Trimming took 1 base from V and 6 from J, leaving 15 bases between them. The CDR3 is 15 residues long. Germline values: CDR1 MNHNS, CDR2 SASEGT. The CDR3 DNA follows: TGTGCCAGCAGTGAAGTAAACAGGTTAGGCTCTGAAGCTTTCTTT. Its protein product is CASSEVNRLGSEAFF.

The chain employs TRBV5-6 and TRBJ1-5; unclear D gene. With 0 bases removed from V and 4 bases from J, the gap between germline ends came to 14 bases. This CDR3 has 16 amino acids. CDR1 is SGHDT and CDR2 is YYEEEE in the germline V gene. In DNA, the CDR3 is TGTGCCAGCAGCTTGGGCATTTCAGAGGAGAATCAGCCCCAGCATTTT. It yields the protein CASSLGISEENQPQHF.

This chain uses TRBV6-4 with TRBJ2-4, with 8 positions matching TRBD1. Germline trimming cut 3 bases from V and 3 bases from J; bases unmatched to any gene: 4. The germline V gene has CDR1 MRHNA and CDR2 SNTAGT. The CDR3 totals 15 residues. The DNA of the CDR3 is TGTGCCAGCAGTGATGGGACAGGACACAAAAACATTCAGTACTTC. This gives the protein CASSDGTGHKNIQYF.

The gene calls are TRBV18 and TRBJ1-1; D is uncertain. This CDR3 is built from 14 residues. Trimming cost V 2 bases and J 0 bases, with 7 bases left between them. Germline V lookup: CDR1 KGHSH, CDR2 LQKENI. The CDR3 coding sequence is TGTGCCAGCTCACCATCACAGATGAACACTGAAGCTTTCTTT. Protein: CASSPSQMNTEAFF.

This clone was detected a few times. The J gene is TRBJ2-2, the V gene TRBV6-5; D remains unclear. The CDR3 is 13 amino acids. Trimming took 7 bases from V and 8 from J, leaving 14 bases between them. The germline gives CDR1 MNHEY, CDR2 SVGAGI. The DNA for the CDR3 is TGTGCCAGCATCTCCCCTAACAGTGGGGAGCTGTTTTTT. It specifies CASISPNSGELFF.

The CDR3 region is CASSWGRQGISYEQYF. The CDR3 nucleotides are TGCGCCAGCAGCTGGGGTCGACAGGGAATCTCCTACGAGCAGTACTTC. The chain joins TRBV5-1 to TRBJ2-7; 7 bases align to TRBD1. This CDR3 is built from 16 residues. Unmatched junction bases numbered 9, after V lost 3 bases and J lost 0 bases. Germline-derived CDR1 and CDR2 are SGHRS and YFSETQ.

V gene TRBV2 combines with J gene TRBJ2-7; tentative D call: TRBD1 (6 bases). Between the trimmed V and J ends, which lost 5 bases and 7 bases, there was a span of 15 bases. Germline V gives CDR1 SNHLY, CDR2 FYNNEI. The CDR3 consists of 13 residues. DNA of the CDR3: TGTGCCAGCAGTTCGGACATGGGGACAGAGCAGTACTTC. It specifies CASSSDMGTEQYF.

The chain couples TRBV18 to TRBJ2-5, with TRBD1 matching over 9 bases. Germline V gene data show CDR1 as KGHSH and CDR2 as LQKENI. V shed 6 bases, J shed 2 bases, and the junction held 7 bases outside the gene matches. The CDR3 has 15 amino acids. The CDR3 nucleotides read TGTGCCAGCTCGCCCATGGACAGGGGACAAGAGACCCAGTACTTC. Amino acids: CASSPMDRGQETQYF.

V is TRBV19 and J is TRBJ1-4; no clear D. The CDR3 has 15 residues. V was cut by 6 bases and J by 0 bases, with 11 bases left in between. The germline gives CDR1 LNHDA, CDR2 SQIVND (reference sequence). CDR3 sequence (DNA): TGTGCCAGTAGCCGAGGGTTTGCAACTAATGAAAAACTGTTTTTT. As protein: CASSRGFATNEKLFF.

The chain is built from TRBV7-8 and TRBJ2-5, with D possibly TRBD2 on 6 matching bases. From germline, CDR1 is SGHVS and CDR2 FQNEAQ. The V gene lost 7 bases and the J gene lost 9 bases, with 30 bases spanning the gap. The CDR3 loop spans 17 amino acids. The CDR3 loop reads CASINRAGLRLREAQYF. CDR3 DNA: TGTGCCAGCATCAATAGAGCCGGGCTCCGGCTCAGGGAGGCCCAGTACTTC.

This chain links TRBV5-6 with TRBJ1-2; D ambiguous. This CDR3 has 15 amino acids. V shed 4 bases and J shed 0 bases, with 13 bases lying between them. Germline V gene sequence: CDR1 SGHDT, CDR2 YYEEEE. Here the CDR3 DNA reads TGTGCCAGCAGCGTACGACGGAGGGCTAACTATGGCTACACCTTC. This translates into CASSVRRRANYGYTF. The full variable domain, rest sourced from reference TRBV5-6 and TRBJ1-2, is DAGVTQSPTHLIKTRGQQVTLRCSPKSGHDTVSWYQQALGQGPQFIFQYYEEEERQRGNFPDRFSGHQFPNYSSELNVNALLLGDSALYLCASSVRRRANYGYTFGSGTRLTVV.

The chain links TRBV6-5 to TRBJ1-3; possibly TRBD1 for D (6 bases). The CDR3 extends over 15 amino acids. The germline V and J ends were trimmed by 4 bases and 1 base, with 11 bases remaining between them. CDR1 MNHEY and CDR2 SVGAGI come from the germline V gene. This chain's CDR3 is CASSSLGGSGNTIYF. The DNA of the CDR3 is TGTGCCAGCAGTTCATTAGGGGGTTCTGGAAACACCATATATTTT.

The genes are TRBV11-2 and TRBJ1-1; D unclear. The germline CDR1 and CDR2 sequences are SGHAT and FQNNGV. This CDR3 contains 13 residues. Trimming stripped 0 bases from V and 6 bases from J, with 8 bases between. Here the CDR3 reads CASSLDVIAEAFF. The CDR3 DNA follows: TGTGCCAGCAGCTTAGATGTAATAGCTGAAGCTTTCTTT.

The genes are TRBV5-1 and TRBJ2-3, with D perhaps matching TRBD1 (6 bases). Trimming shortened V by 2 bases and J by 2 bases, and 12 bases separated the two germline ends. This CDR3 is built from 15 residues. Germline assignment: CDR1 SGHRS and CDR2 YFSETQ. Here the CDR3 DNA reads TGCGCCAGCAGCTTCCAGGGGAAAGTCACAGATACGCAGTATTTT. Its protein product is CASSFQGKVTDTQYF.

The chain joins TRBV5-6 to TRBJ1-6; 10 bases match TRBD1. Per germline, CDR1 SGHDT and CDR2 YYEEEE. Trimming removed 5 bases from V and 11 bases from J; junction bases left unmatched: 13. The CDR3 has 16 residues. CDR3 sequence: CASRGGARDRGTPLHF. The DNA for the CDR3 is TGTGCCAGCAGAGGGGGGGCCCGGGACAGGGGAACACCCCTCCACTTT.

This chain uses TRBV7-9 with TRBJ1-5; a weak D match, TRBD1 (6 bases). Germline CDR1 reads SEHNR; CDR2 reads FQNEAQ (reference sequence). Trimming left V 5 bases short and J 4 bases short, with 9 bases between. The CDR3 covers 13 residues. CDR3 sequence reads: CASSEGQNQPQHF. The DNA for the CDR3 is TGTGCCAGCAGCGAAGGACAGAATCAGCCCCAGCATTTT.

The gene calls are TRBV6-5 and TRBJ2-7; possibly TRBD1 for D (5 bases). This CDR3 is built from 14 residues. CDR1 MNHEY and CDR2 SVGAGI come from the germline V gene. Trimming removed 5 bases at V and 0 bases at J, with 11 bases between. CDR3 sequence (DNA): TGTGCCAGCAGTCTACAGGTGCCCTCCTACGAGCAGTACTTC. Protein sequence: CASSLQVPSYEQYF.